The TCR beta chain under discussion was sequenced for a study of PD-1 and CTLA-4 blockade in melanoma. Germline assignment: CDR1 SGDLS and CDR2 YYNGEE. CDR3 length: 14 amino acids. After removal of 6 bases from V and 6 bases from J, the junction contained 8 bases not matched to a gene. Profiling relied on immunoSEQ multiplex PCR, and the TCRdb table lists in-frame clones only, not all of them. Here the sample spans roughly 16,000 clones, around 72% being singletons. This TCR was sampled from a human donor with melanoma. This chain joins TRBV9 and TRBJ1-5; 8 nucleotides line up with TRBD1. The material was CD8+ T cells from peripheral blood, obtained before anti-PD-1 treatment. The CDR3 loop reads CASTRGQGGQPQHF. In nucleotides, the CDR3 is TGTGCCAGCACCCGAGGACAGGGAGGTCAGCCCCAGCATTTT.